These 11 T cell receptor beta chains originate from one sample sequenced in a study of cytomegalovirus exposure and HLA in healthy donors. Use of 60 Vbeta and 13 Jbeta primers characterized the PCR. Assay used: immunoSEQ multiplex PCR; TCRdb lists only in-frame clones, some missing. The data contain around 72,000 clones, around 81% of them seen just once; the ten biggest clones take up 5.5% to 7.5%. The specimen sequenced was PBMCs. The receptors were sampled from a man aged 50 or older in good health and CMV-seronegative.

The V call is TRBV10-3, the J call TRBJ2-1, with a possible D match to TRBD1 (7 bases). Trimming removed 8 bases at V and 6 bases at J, with 14 bases between. Per germline, CDR1 ENHRY and CDR2 SYGVKD. The CDR3 loop spans 13 amino acids. CDR3: CAIQGGGGNEQFF. In nucleotides, the CDR3 is TGTGCCATCCAGGGGGGAGGTGGCAATGAGCAGTTCTTC.

The genes are TRBV6-5 and TRBJ2-7, with D possibly being TRBD2 (6 bases). The germline V gene has CDR1 MNHEY and CDR2 SVGAGI. The CDR3 runs to 14 residues. Trimming cost V 2 bases and J 0 bases, with 8 bases left between them. CDR3 residues: CASSYRGLSYEQYF. CDR3 nucleotides: TGTGCCAGCAGTTACAGGGGACTCTCCTACGAGCAGTACTTC.

The J gene is TRBJ2-5, the V gene TRBV4-2, with TRBD1 identical over 7 bases. Trimming removed 4 bases from V and 5 bases from J; junction bases left unmatched: 7. The CDR3 is 14 amino acids. Germline V gene sequence: CDR1 LGHNA, CDR2 YNFKEQ. The CDR3 nucleotides read TGTGCCAGCAGCCTCTCACCCAGGGGGGAGACCCAGTACTTC. Translating it yields CASSLSPRGETQYF.

Here the CDR3 DNA reads TGCAGCGTCACCCGAGGGACAGGGAGAGGCTACACCTTC. Its translation: CSVTRGTGRGYTF. The rearrangement joins TRBV29-1 to TRBJ1-2; TRBD1 agrees at 9 bases. V lost 6 bases, J lost 8 bases, and 10 bases stayed unmatched. CDR1 and CDR2 from the germline V gene are SQVTM and ANQGSEA. The CDR3 covers 13 residues.

The chain employs TRBV29-1 and TRBJ1-2; a weak D match, TRBD1 (5 bases). In germline, CDR1 is SQVTM, CDR2 ANQGSEA. V lost 7 bases and J lost 6, with 15 bases in between. The CDR3 extends over 12 amino acids. Written as DNA, the CDR3 is TGCAGCGCTCTATCCGGGACTAATGGCTACACCTTC. It codes for CSALSGTNGYTF.

V usage is TRBV6-5 and J usage is TRBJ1-5, with 7 bases identical to TRBD1. After removal of 6 bases from V and 2 bases from J, the junction contained 7 bases not matched to a gene. The CDR3 is made up of 15 amino acids. The germline V gene encodes CDR1 MNHEY and CDR2 SVGAGI. The CDR3 DNA follows: TGTGCCAGCAGGCCTTACCAGGGGGGCAATCAGCCCCAGCATTTT. Its translation is CASRPYQGGNQPQHF.

This clone was picked up a small number of times. The J gene is TRBJ2-2, the V gene TRBV5-4; no reliable D call. There are 15 residues in the CDR3. Trimming took 3 bases from V and 2 from J, leaving 11 bases between them. Germline CDR1 is SGHNT and CDR2 is YYREEE (reference sequence). CDR3 amino acids: CASSSRLPNTGELFF. Here the CDR3 DNA reads TGTGCCAGCAGCTCGCGGTTACCCAACACCGGGGAGCTGTTTTTT.

The chain is built from TRBV7-2 and TRBJ1-5; a weak D match, TRBD1 (6 bases). V was cut by 5 bases and J by 4 bases, with 12 bases left in between. The CDR3 consists of 14 residues. The germline V gene encodes CDR1 SGHTA and CDR2 FQGNSA. The CDR3 coding sequence is TGTGCCAGCAGCCCACAGGGAGGGAATCAGCCCCAGCATTTT. Amino acids: CASSPQGGNQPQHF.

This rearrangement joins TRBV9 to TRBJ2-3; no definite D call. In germline, CDR1 is SGDLS, CDR2 YYNGEE. V was shortened by 1 base and J by 5 bases, with 14 bases between the two germline ends. The CDR3 sequence is 15 residues long. CDR3 residues: CASSVSERAVDTQYF. The CDR3 bases are TGTGCCAGCAGCGTATCGGAGCGTGCGGTAGATACGCAGTATTTT.

The chain joins TRBV9 to TRBJ1-1; the D is unclear. Per germline, CDR1 SGDLS and CDR2 YYNGEE. The CDR3 consists of 16 residues. Trimming took off 0 bases at V and 0 bases at J, with 12 bases between the two ends. DNA of the CDR3: TGTGCCAGCAGCGTAGGTACGGGGAGGTTGAACACTGAAGCTTTCTTT. It translates to CASSVGTGRLNTEAFF.

This clone has only a few counts. V is TRBV6-5 and J is TRBJ2-1, with TRBD2 matching over 8 bases. Germline CDR1 is MNHEY and CDR2 is SVGAGI. The CDR3 length is 15 residues. V lost 0 bases and J lost 4; bases outside the gene matches: 2. The CDR3 DNA is TGTGCCAGCAGTTACTCGCGGGGGGATTACAATGAGCAGTTCTTC. It codes for CASSYSRGDYNEQFF.